The sequence of this T cell receptor beta chain was determined in a study of blood T cell repertoires in COVID-19 (dated by TCRdb to about 2020). About the investigation overall: Samples covering the acute and convalescent phases of COVID-19 were provided by collaborators in the United States, Italy and Spain. The prospective study material was composed of cDNA or gDNA derived from T cells, B-cell-depleted T cells, or PBMCs. The dataset comprised deeply sampled blood TCRbeta repertoires from subjects exposed to, actively infected with, or recovered from COVID-19. A freely available public database, intended as a resource for researchers studying the immune response to SARS-CoV-2, is where the repertoires were released. The samples were drawn from the first 160 participants of the ongoing ImmuneRACE study and from some 1,300 subjects provided by 6 global collaborators. The sample metadata nearly always contained a de-identified subject ID, COVID-19 status, age in years and sex. HLA class I and class II types, where available, came from metadata supplied by the sample provider rather than from assay-based typing.

The germline V gene supplies CDR1 SGHVS and CDR2 FQNEAQ. Inclusive of the bounding cysteine and phenylalanine, the CDR3 is 14 residues long. The kept DNA is CDR3 alone, 42 bases in frame from the first base. TCRbeta CDR3 regions were amplified from genomic DNA using the immunoSEQ Assay, a bias-controlled multiplex PCR. As for the authors' bioinformatics: The number of nucleated cells in each sample was estimated from the amplification of reference gene primers within the assay. To quantify the absolute abundance of each unique TCRbeta CDR3 rearrangement, sequence reads were collapsed and filtered. Productive Simpson clonality was computed per sample as the square root of Simpson's diversity index over productive rearrangements. In TCRdb, the immuneACCESS table is reduced to in-frame sequences with V and J assigned. These tables do not hold every clone; where another copy was compared, an unresolved V gene accounts for under half, and the others remain unexplained. The D gene and trimming were derived from the DNA, and the V and J assignments and clone size from that table. The sample table lists over 350,000 clones, 85% to 90% of them with a count of one. In total, the top ten clones hold approximately 9.3% of the sample.

What the research found in general, with its limitations: How much clinical and demographic metadata was included differed by source and by participant, and the metadata was provided uncurated.

Participants in the prospective study were enrolled through a virtual design, were aged about 18 to 89 years, and lived in approximately 24 United States geographic areas. To assign participants to cohorts, the prospective study relied on clinical history that participants themselves reported in a screening survey and a study questionnaire. For ImmuneRACE Cohort 3, a participant was defined as recovered based on two consecutive negative NP/OP PCR tests, clearance by a healthcare professional, or resolution of symptoms. Mobile phlebotomists in the prospective study collected whole blood, serum and a nasopharyngeal or oropharyngeal swab from every participant. Participants in the prospective study had the option to provide additional blood draws and questionnaires over a roughly 2-month period. Before DNA extraction, blood samples from the prospective study were shipped at room temperature or frozen.

About this clone: Its target antigen remains unknown. One end of the junction is discordant with germline, which a read error may explain.

This clonotype was obtained from a woman aged 45-65 years who had recovered from COVID-19. Sequences were obtained from PBMCs or T cells enriched from blood (not recorded which). The chain employs TRBV7-8 and TRBJ2-3; no D gene call is confident. The CDR3 region reads CASGLRWSTDTQYF. The nucleotide sequence reads TGTGCCAGCGGCTTGAGGTGGAGCACAGATACGCAGTATTTT.